One and the same sample provided the 8 T cell receptor beta chains below, sequenced in a study of early T cells in non-severe SARS-CoV-2 infection. TCRdb called the 5' RACE reads again in MiXCR, with one record for every CDR3 protein. The table lists some 82,000 distinct CDR3 sequences, around 5.6% of them singletons. Sequencing was performed on whole blood. These receptor sequences come from an adult who was a healthcare worker with PCR-confirmed SARS-CoV-2 infection or an uninfected control (not recorded which).

The chain employs TRBV5-5 and TRBJ2-2; D is perhaps TRBD2 (6 bases). Germline values: CDR1 SGHKS, CDR2 YYEKEE (reference sequence). V was trimmed by 5 bases and J by 2 bases, leaving 10 bases between them. The CDR3 is 14 amino acids. CDR3 protein: CASSSGLNTGELFF. In DNA form, the CDR3 reads TGTGCCAGCAGTTCGGGACTCAACACCGGGGAGCTGTTTTTT.

This chain uses TRBV11-2 with TRBJ2-7, with D maybe TRBD1 (6 bases). The CDR3 sequence is 16 residues long. Trimming stripped 1 base from V and 0 bases from J, with 13 bases between. CDR1 and CDR2 (germline): SGHAT, FQNNGV. The CDR3 here is CASSLAQGTSSYEQYF. In nucleotides, the CDR3 is TGTGCCAGCAGCTTAGCCCAGGGGACGAGCTCCTACGAGCAGTACTTC.

This clonotype was counted ten times or more. V is TRBV7-9 and J is TRBJ2-3; TRBD1 is a possible D gene (6 bases). Germline CDR1 is SEHNR and CDR2 is FQNEAQ (reference sequence). CDR3 length equals 15 residues. The germline V and J ends were trimmed by 5 bases and 2 bases, with 14 bases remaining between them. DNA for the CDR3: TGTGCCAGCAGCACCTTGACAGGCTACACAGATACGCAGTATTTT. Translated, it gives CASSTLTGYTDTQYF.

This clonotype was detected many times. The chain links TRBV20-1 to TRBJ2-1, with 8 bases matching TRBD2. Trimming cost V 4 bases and J 4 bases; bases outside gene matches: 9. CDR1 is DFQATT and CDR2 is SNEGSKA in the germline V gene (reference sequence). This CDR3 spans 15 amino acids. The CDR3 nucleotides are TGCAGTGCTATTCTTATCGGGGGGGTATACAATGAGCAGTTCTTC. It yields the protein CSAILIGGVYNEQFF.

This clonotype was counted many times. The chain combines TRBV5-1 with TRBJ1-6; D is unclear. The CDR3 has 16 residues. V was trimmed by 3 bases and J by 7 bases, leaving 17 bases between them. CDR1 is SGHRS, CDR2 YFSETQ, per germline. The CDR3 DNA is TGCGCCAGCAGCTCCCAGGACGGAGGAAGGAATTCACCCCTCCACTTT. Its protein product is CASSSQDGGRNSPLHF.

The gene calls are TRBV6-2 or TRBV6-3 and TRBJ1-5; possible D gene TRBD1, 6 bases. With 2 bases removed from V and 1 base from J, the gap between germline ends came to 9 bases. The CDR3 sequence is 15 residues long. In germline, CDR1 is MNHEY, CDR2 SVGEGT. The CDR3 nucleotides are TGTGCCAGCAGTTACCGGGGACAAAGCAATCAGCCCCAGCATTTT. Translation gives CASSYRGQSNQPQHF.

The chain combines TRBV7-2 with TRBJ1-5, with D tentatively TRBD1 (6 bases). The V gene lost 8 bases and the J gene lost 3 bases, with 11 bases spanning the gap. The CDR3 totals 13 residues. Germline CDR1 reads SGHTA; CDR2 reads FQGNSA. DNA for the CDR3: TGTGCCAGCGCACAGGGCAACAATCAGCCCCAGCATTTT. Its protein product is CASAQGNNQPQHF.

V is TRBV11-2 and J is TRBJ2-7; the D gene could be TRBD1 or TRBD2 (5 bases each). CDR3 size: 16 residues. V dropped 4 bases and J dropped 4 bases, with 20 bases sitting between them. Germline V lookup: CDR1 SGHAT, CDR2 FQNNGV. As DNA, the CDR3 is TGTGCCAGCAGCTCGGTGAGGGGCCTAAGGTTGTACGAGCAGTACTTC. It yields the protein CASSSVRGLRLYEQYF. The full variable domain, in which reference TRBV11-2 and TRBJ2-7 provide the parts outside the CDR3, is EAGVAQSPRYKIIEKRQSVAFWCNPISGHATLYWYQQILGQGPKLLIQFQNNGVVDDSQLPKDRFSAERLKGVDSTLKIQPAKLEDSAVYLCASSSVRGLRLYEQYFGPGTRLTVT.